The entry that follows covers one T cell receptor (beta chain) sequence. Other DNA sequences of this sample code for an identical CDR3. The protocol was immunoSEQ multiplex PCR, while the TCRdb copy is restricted to in-frame clones and leaves out a portion. The sample records under 250,000 clones, around 78% being singletons. The sample belongs to a study of blood T cell repertoires in COVID-19. Study as a whole: From T cells, B-cell-depleted T cells, or PBMCs came the material, which was cDNA or gDNA.

This CDR3 region has 14 residues. Deletions cut 3 bases from V and 1 base from J, with 9 bases between. Germline-derived CDR1 and CDR2 are LNHDA and SQIVND (reference sequence). Sequencing was performed on peripheral blood. This sequence joins TRBV19 and TRBJ1-1; D is unclear. The receptor was derived from a woman between 70 and 85 years old with active or convalescent COVID-19. The CDR3 region has the DNA TGTGCCAGTAGTATCGGTCAAGAGAACACTGAAGCTTTCTTT. Translating gives CASSIGQENTEAFF.